The 22 T cell receptor beta chains below were found in one sample sequenced in a study of T cells in Graves' hyperthyroidism and ophthalmopathy. There were TCR beta CDR3 regions amplified from RNA transcripts. Researchers ran a first-round RT-PCR on the TCR CDR3 using the HTBI primer set. One entry per CDR3 protein, called by TCRdb with MiXCR from the multiplex PCR reads. The sample consists of more than 500,000 distinct CDR3 sequences, about a sixth of them appearing once. Material: blood. The receptors derive from a woman younger than 45 with Graves' hyperthyroidism.

This clonotype was seen only a few times. The genes are TRBV9 and TRBJ2-5; tentatively, D is TRBD1 or TRBD2 (5 bases each). This CDR3 has 15 amino acids. Germline V gene lookup returns CDR1 SGDLS and CDR2 YYNGEE. The ends were cut back, 0 bases at V and 1 base at J, with 10 bases in the middle. The CDR3 sequence is CASSVDGTFQETQYF. The CDR3 DNA sequence: TGTGCCAGCAGCGTAGACGGGACCTTCCAAGAGACCCAGTACTTC.

There are many counts of this clonotype. V and J are TRBV6-5 and TRBJ2-1; either TRBD1 or TRBD2 may fit D (5 bases each). Trimming cost V 2 bases and J 2 bases, with 10 bases left between them. There are 15 residues in the CDR3. In germline, CDR1 is MNHEY, CDR2 SVGAGI. The CDR3 loop reads CASSYRDGTYNEQFF. The CDR3 nucleotides are TGTGCCAGCAGTTACAGGGACGGAACCTACAATGAGCAGTTCTTC.

The V gene is TRBV6-5, the J gene TRBJ2-5; D is perhaps TRBD1 or TRBD2 (5 bases each). This CDR3 has 15 residues. Germline V CDR1 and CDR2: MNHEY, SVGAGI. Between the trimmed V and J ends, which lost 0 bases and 3 bases, there was a span of 11 bases. This chain's CDR3 is CASSYSRGPKETQYF. The CDR3 region has the DNA TGTGCCAGCAGTTACTCGAGGGGACCTAAAGAGACCCAGTACTTC.

Only one count was recorded for this clonotype. A much larger clone lies a single base off, so this may be a read error. The chain joins TRBV12-3 or TRBV12-4 to TRBJ2-4, with 9 bases identical to TRBD1. The CDR3 has 14 residues. J lost 9 bases, V lost 6 bases, and 9 bases had no gene match. The CDR3 DNA reads TGTGCCAGCAGACCGTCAACAGGGGGCGGCATTCAGTACTTC. It specifies CASRPSTGGGIQYF.

The chain has TRBV29-1 and TRBJ2-5; D gene unclear. The V end lost 6 bases, the J end lost 4 bases, and 9 bases lay between the germline ends. The germline CDR1 and CDR2 sequences are SQVTM and ANQGSEA. The CDR3 covers 11 residues. The CDR3, as DNA: TGCAGCGTCTTCTCCGGAGAGACCCAGTACTTC. Translation: CSVFSGETQYF.

This chain uses TRBV2 with TRBJ2-1, with D possibly being TRBD1 or TRBD2 (5 bases each). The germline CDR1 and CDR2 sequences are SNHLY and FYNNEI. The CDR3 is 14 amino acids. V lost 7 bases, J lost 2 bases, and 12 bases lay in between. CDR3 DNA sequence: TGTGCCAGCACCGGGACGAACACCTACAATGAGCAGTTCTTC. Translated, it gives CASTGTNTYNEQFF.

This clonotype was counted at least ten times. The V and J genes are TRBV28 and TRBJ2-7; 7 nucleotides match TRBD1. Trimming cost V 3 bases and J 2 bases; bases outside gene matches: 7. Germline assignment: CDR1 MDHEN and CDR2 SYDVKM. The CDR3 runs 15 residues. The CDR3 bases are TGTGCCAGCAGTTTTAGAGGGGGCACCCCCTACGAGCAGTACTTC. It translates to CASSFRGGTPYEQYF.

The CDR3 reads CASSLGGGLERTQYF. CDR3 sequence (DNA): TGTGCCAGCAGCTTAGGAGGGGGACTAGAACGGACCCAGTACTTC. The rearrangement joins TRBV13 to TRBJ2-5; 8 nucleotides agree with TRBD2. The CDR3 has 15 residues. CDR1 is PRHDT, CDR2 FYEKMQ, per germline (reference sequence). J gave up 7 bases and V 0 bases, and 7 bases lay outside the gene matches.

This clonotype was seen ten or more times. The V call is TRBV7-2, the J call TRBJ2-3; maybe TRBD2 (6 bases). Germline CDR1 is SGHTA and CDR2 is FQGNSA. This CDR3 region has 13 residues. The V and J ends lost 7 bases and 5 bases respectively, with 13 bases between them. Here the CDR3 DNA reads TGTGCCAGCATCCGGAGGGCCTTAGATACGCAGTATTTT. It encodes CASIRRALDTQYF.

This clonotype was counted many times. This CDR3 is CASSYEGQDYGYTF. CDR3 nucleotide sequence: TGTGCCAGCAGTTACGAGGGACAGGACTATGGCTACACCTTC. The V call is TRBV6-6, the J call TRBJ1-2, with 8 nucleotides matching TRBD1. Unmatched junction bases numbered 2, after V lost 2 bases and J lost 3 bases. CDR3 length: 14 residues. Germline loops: CDR1 MNHNY, CDR2 SVGAGI (reference sequence).

This clonotype was picked up one time. The gene calls are TRBV11-3 and TRBJ2-5; D remains unclear. The germline V and J ends were trimmed by 1 base and 4 bases, with 10 bases remaining between them. Germline assignment: CDR1 SGHNT and CDR2 YENEEA. This CDR3 comprises 14 residues. In DNA, the CDR3 is TGTGCCAGCAGCTTAGGTCGGTTGGCAGAGACCCAGTACTTC. The encoded protein is CASSLGRLAETQYF.

The sample holds many counts of this clonotype. The V gene is TRBV28, the J gene TRBJ1-4; D might be TRBD1 (5 bases). From germline, CDR1 is MDHEN and CDR2 SYDVKM. Trimming shortened V by 1 base and J by 7 bases, and 19 bases separated the two germline ends. The CDR3 sequence is 17 residues long. The CDR3 region is CASSLFPSTDGGEKLFF. The CDR3 nucleotides are TGTGCCAGCAGTTTATTCCCCTCCACGGACGGGGGTGAAAAACTGTTTTTT.

The sample holds many counts of this clonotype. The chain has TRBV12-3 or TRBV12-4 and TRBJ2-1; 9 bases match TRBD1. The CDR3 is 16 amino acids. J lost 5 bases, V lost 5 bases, and 10 bases had no gene match. In DNA form, the CDR3 reads TGTGCCAGCAGTCCTATGGGACAGGGAAGGAACAATGAGCAGTTCTTC. It specifies CASSPMGQGRNNEQFF.

This clonotype was counted ten times or more. This rearrangement joins TRBV6-1 to TRBJ2-5; tentative D call: TRBD1 (6 bases). Germline-derived CDR1 and CDR2 are MNHNS and SASEGT. V was trimmed by 6 bases and J by 2 bases, leaving 19 bases between them. The CDR3 sequence is 16 residues long. The CDR3, as DNA: TGTGCCAGCAGCTATCACAGGGCTTCAGCTCAAGAGACCCAGTACTTC. It translates to CASSYHRASAQETQYF.

In its sample, this clonotype was seen many times. The J gene is TRBJ2-7, the V gene TRBV27; the D gene is possibly TRBD2 (7 bases). Germline V gene data show CDR1 as MNHEY and CDR2 as SMNVEV (reference sequence). Trimming removed 3 bases from V and 3 bases from J, with 15 bases in between. This CDR3 comprises 15 residues. In nucleotides, the CDR3 is TGTGCCAGCAGTTTGAGGGGGGGTTATCGCTACGAGCAGTACTTC. Translated, it gives CASSLRGGYRYEQYF.

This chain connects TRBV6-1 to TRBJ2-4; TRBD1 might be the D (6 bases). The CDR3 runs 15 residues. Per germline, CDR1 MNHNS and CDR2 SASEGT. V was clipped by 6 bases and J by 0 bases, with 12 bases between them. In DNA, the CDR3 is TGTGCCAGCAGCGACAGGATCTTAGCCAAAAACATTCAGTACTTC. Translated, it gives CASSDRILAKNIQYF.

The rearrangement links TRBV28 to TRBJ2-3; either TRBD1 or TRBD2 may supply D (7 bases each). CDR3 length: 16 amino acids. CDR1 MDHEN and CDR2 SYDVKM come from the germline V gene. The V and J ends lost 3 bases and 2 bases respectively, with 15 bases between them. DNA for the CDR3: TGTGCCAGCAGTTTCGGGGGAGGGGGCCCCACAGATACGCAGTATTTT. It translates to CASSFGGGGPTDTQYF.

This clonotype was observed at least ten times. The chain combines TRBV12-3 or TRBV12-4 with TRBJ1-5; 11 nucleotides align to TRBD1. With V trimmed by 6 bases and J by 6 bases, 10 bases remained unmatched. This CDR3 contains 16 residues. The DNA for the CDR3 is TGTGCCAGCAGCACTGCGGACAGGGGGCGAGGTCAGCCCCAGCATTTT. Translation gives CASSTADRGRGQPQHF.

The rearrangement joins TRBV20-1 to TRBJ1-1; tentatively, D is TRBD1 (5 bases). Germline V gene lookup returns CDR1 DFQATT and CDR2 SNEGSKA (reference sequence). The CDR3 spans 10 residues. Trimming took 0 bases from V and 11 from J, leaving 7 bases between them. The CDR3 loop is CSAREDKAFF. CDR3 DNA sequence: TGCAGTGCTAGAGAGGACAAGGCTTTCTTT.

The V call is TRBV7-2, the J call TRBJ2-2; no definite D call. Trimming took off 2 bases at V and 2 bases at J, with 6 bases between the two ends. The CDR3 totals 14 residues. Germline V CDR1 and CDR2: SGHTA, FQGNSA. The CDR3 region has the DNA TGTGCCAGCAGCTTATACCTCAACACCGGGGAGCTGTTTTTT. It codes for CASSLYLNTGELFF.

This chain uses TRBV20-1 with TRBJ1-2; 9 bases match TRBD1. The length of the CDR3 is 17 residues. CDR1 and CDR2 (germline): DFQATT, SNEGSKA (reference sequence). After removal of 0 bases from V and 4 bases from J, the junction contained 12 bases not matched to a gene. The CDR3 bases are TGCAGTGCTAGAGAACTCATGGGGGACAGGGTCCTCTATGGCTACACCTTC. Its translation is CSARELMGDRVLYGYTF.

At least ten counts were recorded for this clonotype. The rearrangement joins TRBV5-1 to TRBJ2-5; no clear D gene. Germline V CDR1 and CDR2: SGHRS, YFSETQ. Between the trimmed V and J ends, which lost 4 bases and 7 bases, there was a span of 14 bases. The length of the CDR3 is 13 residues. The CDR3 sequence: CASSMDGLGTQYF. DNA of the CDR3: TGCGCCAGCAGCATGGACGGTCTGGGGACCCAGTACTTC.